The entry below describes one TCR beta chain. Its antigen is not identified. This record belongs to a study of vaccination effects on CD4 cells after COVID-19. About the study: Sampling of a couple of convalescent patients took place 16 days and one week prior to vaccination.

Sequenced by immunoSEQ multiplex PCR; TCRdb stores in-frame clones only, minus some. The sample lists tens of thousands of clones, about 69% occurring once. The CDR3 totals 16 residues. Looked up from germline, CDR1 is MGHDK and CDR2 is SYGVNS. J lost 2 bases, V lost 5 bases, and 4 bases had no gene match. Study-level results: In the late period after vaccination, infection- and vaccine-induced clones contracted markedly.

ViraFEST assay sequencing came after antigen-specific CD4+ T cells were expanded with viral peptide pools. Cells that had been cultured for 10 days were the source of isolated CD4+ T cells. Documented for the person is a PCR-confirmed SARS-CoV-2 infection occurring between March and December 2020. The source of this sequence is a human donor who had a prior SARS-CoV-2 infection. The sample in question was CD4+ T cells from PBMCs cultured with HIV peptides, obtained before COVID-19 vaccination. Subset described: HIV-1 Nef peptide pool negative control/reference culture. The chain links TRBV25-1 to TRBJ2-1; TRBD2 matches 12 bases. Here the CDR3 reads CASSSPSGGAYNEQFF. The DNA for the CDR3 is TGTGCCAGCAGTTCGCCTAGCGGGGGGGCCTACAATGAGCAGTTCTTC.